The 19 T cell receptor beta chains listed next were all sequenced from one sample in a study of T cells expressing NK-cell markers. Each CDR3 protein gets one entry in TCRdb, which reprocessed the 5' RACE reads and gives no DNA. The sample has about 450,000 distinct CDR3 sequences; the top ten hold 7.3%. Material for sequencing was blood T cells: a sorted CD56 or NKG2C T cell subset, CD4+ or CD8+ T cells, or bulk PBMC T cells (not recorded which). Source of these receptors: a woman aged 18 to 75 in good health.

The V gene is TRBV18, the J gene TRBJ2-5. Germline loops: CDR1 KGHSH, CDR2 LQKENI. CDR3 size: 14 residues. Here the CDR3 reads CASSAQGSQETQYF.

The chain employs TRBV3-1 and TRBJ2-3; as DNA is missing, the TRBD2 call by TCRdb cannot be tested. The length of the CDR3 is 16 residues. Germline CDR1 LGHDT, CDR2 YNNKEL (reference sequence). CDR3 residues: CASSQMGLARTDTQYF.

The V and J genes are TRBV12-3 or TRBV12-4 and TRBJ1-1. This CDR3 region has 11 residues. CDR3 loop: CARKEGTEAFF.

The chain links TRBV20-1 to TRBJ2-2. This CDR3 is built from 14 residues. CDR1 is DFQATT, CDR2 SNEGSKA, per germline (reference sequence). Here the CDR3 reads CSASREYNTGELFF.

The rearrangement uses TRBV5-1 and TRBJ1-1. There are 14 residues in the CDR3. Germline CDR1 and CDR2: SGHRS and YFSETQ. CDR3 region: CASSWGGRNTEAFF.

The J gene is TRBJ1-1, the V gene TRBV11-2. CDR3 length: 15 residues. Germline CDR1 and CDR2: SGHAT and FQNNGV. The CDR3 spells CASSLDLSGNTEAFF.

The chain joins TRBV27 to TRBJ2-2; the TCRdb call, TRBD1, lacks DNA for checking. CDR1 and CDR2 (germline): MNHEY, SMNVEV (reference sequence). The length of the CDR3 is 14 residues. CDR3 sequence reads: CASTPSGHTGELFF.

CDR3 loop: CSAQVRERNSPLHF. This sequence joins TRBV20-1 and TRBJ1-6; the D gene TCRdb calls, TRBD1, cannot be checked with no DNA. CDR1 and CDR2 from the germline V gene are DFQATT and SNEGSKA (reference sequence). CDR3 length: 14 amino acids.

The chain is built from TRBV11-1 and TRBJ2-7; with no DNA, the TCRdb D assignment of TRBD1 cannot be verified. The CDR3 runs 18 residues. The germline V gene has CDR1 SGHAT and CDR2 FQDESV (reference sequence). The CDR3 here is CASRGELGQEGGWNEQYF. Supplemented by reference TRBV11-1 and TRBJ2-7, the full variable domain reads EAEVAQSPRYKITEKSQAVAFWCDPISGHATLYWYRQILGQGPELLVQFQDESVVDDSQLPKDRFSAERLKGVDSTLKIQPAELGDSAMYLCASRGELGQEGGWNEQYFGPGTRLTVT.

The chain has TRBV24-1 and TRBJ2-3; TCRdb calls TRBD1, which cannot be checked without DNA. This CDR3 comprises 15 residues. The germline CDR1 and CDR2 sequences are KGHDR and SFDVKD. CDR3 region: CATSDFGTGADTQYF.

The CDR3 sequence: CASSADRDGYTF. The rearrangement uses TRBV5-1 and TRBJ1-2; TCRdb reports TRBD1, a call that lacks DNA to check it against. Looked up from germline, CDR1 is SGHRS and CDR2 is YFSETQ. This CDR3 comprises 12 residues.

The chain employs TRBV4-1 and TRBJ2-1; TCRdb indicates TRBD2, and absent DNA this call remains unverified. This CDR3 region has 17 residues. CDR1 and CDR2 from the germline V gene are MGHRA and YSYEKL. The CDR3 loop reads CASSQEGTSGGYTEQFF.

V gene TRBV29-1 combines with J gene TRBJ1-4; lacking DNA, the TRBD1 call made by TCRdb goes unchecked. The CDR3 sequence is 14 residues long. Germline V gene lookup returns CDR1 SQVTM and CDR2 ANQGSEA. The CDR3 here is CSVLRQGANEKLFF.

This chain's CDR3 is CASRMGTENTEAFF. The rearrangement links TRBV2 to TRBJ1-1; without DNA, the TCRdb call of TRBD1 cannot be checked. This CDR3 has 14 amino acids. The germline gives CDR1 SNHLY, CDR2 FYNNEI.

This chain connects TRBV5-6 to TRBJ2-1; there is no DNA to check the TCRdb D call of TRBD1. CDR1 and CDR2 (germline): SGHDT, YYEEEE. The CDR3 covers 13 residues. This CDR3 reads CASSLGGTGEQFF.

The gene calls are TRBV5-1 and TRBJ2-3. The germline CDR1 and CDR2 sequences are SGHRS and YFSETQ. The CDR3 runs to 13 residues. The CDR3 region is CASSWGSSDTQYF. Full variable domain (outside the CDR3, taken from reference TRBV5-1 and TRBJ2-3): KAGVTQTPRYLIKTRGQQVTLSCSPISGHRSVSWYQQTPGQGLQFLFEYFSETQRNKGNFPGRFSGRQFSNSRSEMNVSTLELGDSALYLCASSWGSSDTQYFGPGTRLTVL.

The genes are TRBV7-8 and TRBJ1-1; TCRdb returns TRBD1, unconfirmable since there is no DNA. The CDR3 is 15 amino acids. The germline gives CDR1 SGHVS, CDR2 FQNEAQ. The CDR3 spells CASSLAARKNTEAFF.

The chain carries TRBV7-9 and TRBJ1-5. The CDR3 is 14 amino acids. Looked up from germline, CDR1 is SEHNR and CDR2 is FQNEAQ (reference sequence). The CDR3 region is CASSLAPGDQPQHF.

This chain joins TRBV20-1 and TRBJ1-2; no DNA is available, so the TRBD1 call from TCRdb remains unchecked. Germline V gene sequence: CDR1 DFQATT, CDR2 SNEGSKA (reference sequence). The CDR3 consists of 13 residues. The CDR3 here is CSASPGIGYGYTF.